One sample yielded the 24 T cell receptor beta chains listed below, sequenced in a study of shared clonotypes between healthy human individuals. Naive CD8 cells comprised CD45RO-negative, CCR7-positively selected cells, excluding terminally differentiated effector memory CD45RA+ cells. Generated by immunoSEQ multiplex PCR, the TCRdb table keeps only in-frame clones and is missing some. The sample carries around 620,000 clones, 85% to 95% recorded once. Sequencing used naive CD8+ T cells sorted from blood. Receptor source: a woman in her 30s in good health.

The rearrangement uses TRBV28 and TRBJ2-7; D may be TRBD1 (5 bases). With 3 bases removed from V and 2 bases from J, the gap between germline ends came to 8 bases. The CDR3 covers 13 residues. The germline gives CDR1 MDHEN, CDR2 SYDVKM. The CDR3 here is CASSFQGPYEQYF. CDR3 sequence (DNA): TGTGCCAGCAGTTTTCAGGGCCCCTACGAGCAGTACTTC.

This chain connects TRBV19 to TRBJ1-1; D call uncertain. There are 17 residues in the CDR3. Germline lookup yields CDR1 LNHDA and CDR2 SQIVND (reference sequence). Trimming cost V 6 bases and J 0 bases, with 20 bases left between them. The CDR3 reads CASSRVGWGSVNTEAFF. The CDR3 nucleotides are TGTGCCAGTAGCCGAGTGGGATGGGGATCGGTGAACACTGAAGCTTTCTTT.

The rearrangement links TRBV5-4 to TRBJ2-2, with D maybe TRBD1 (7 bases). The length of the CDR3 is 16 residues. Germline lookup yields CDR1 SGHNT and CDR2 YYREEE (reference sequence). V was cut by 2 bases and J by 4 bases, with 15 bases left in between. The CDR3: CASSFLYQGGTGELFF. As DNA, the CDR3 is TGTGCCAGCAGCTTTTTGTACCAGGGGGGCACCGGGGAGCTGTTTTTT.

The rearrangement uses TRBV6-1 and TRBJ2-1; TRBD1 aligns across 7 bases. This CDR3 region has 15 residues. Unmatched junction bases numbered 6, after V lost 2 bases and J lost 5 bases. The germline V gene encodes CDR1 MNHNS and CDR2 SASEGT. CDR3 DNA sequence: TGTGCCAGCAGTGAAAGACAGGGTTTCCACAATGAGCAGTTCTTC. Residues: CASSERQGFHNEQFF.

V is TRBV4-1 and J is TRBJ2-3; no clear D gene. CDR1 is MGHRA, CDR2 YSYEKL, per germline. The length of the CDR3 is 16 residues. V was pared by 3 bases and J by 0 bases, with 13 bases between. The chain's CDR3 is CASSHGLKTSTDTQYF. CDR3 in DNA: TGCGCCAGCAGCCATGGCCTGAAGACTAGCACAGATACGCAGTATTTT.

This clone was detected ten times or more. Other nucleotide sequences in the sample specify the same CDR3. The rearrangement joins TRBV9 to TRBJ2-2; D gene ambiguous. The CDR3 consists of 13 residues. CDR1 and CDR2 (germline): SGDLS, YYNGEE. Trimming removed 0 bases from V and 5 bases from J, with 5 bases in between. CDR3 in amino acids: CASSVGGTGELFF. CDR3 in DNA: TGTGCCAGCAGCGTAGGGGGTACCGGGGAGCTGTTTTTT. The full variable domain, in which reference TRBV9 and TRBJ2-2 provide the parts outside the CDR3, is DSGVTQTPKHLITATGQRVTLRCSPRSGDLSVYWYQQSLDQGLQFLIQYYNGEERAKGNILERFSAQQFPDLHSELNLSSLELGDSALYFCASSVGGTGELFFGEGSRLTVL.

V gene TRBV7-2 combines with J gene TRBJ1-1, with D hard to call. The CDR3 is made up of 13 amino acids. Germline CDR1 reads SGHTA; CDR2 reads FQGNSA. Trimming took off 1 base at V and 1 base at J, with 4 bases between the two ends. Here the CDR3 DNA reads TGTGCCAGCAGCTTAGAGGAGAACACTGAAGCTTTCTTT. Its protein is CASSLEENTEAFF.

The chain has TRBV4-1 and TRBJ2-5, with D perhaps TRBD1 or TRBD2 (7 bases each). The J call may be in error: the DNA end matches TRBJ2-7 better. The V gene's germline CDR1 is MGHRA and CDR2 YSYEKL. The CDR3 loop spans 15 amino acids. DNA for the CDR3: TGCGCCAGCAGCCTGGGGAGGGGGCACTCCTACGAGCAGTACTTC. Translation gives CASSLGRGHSYEQYF.

The chain has TRBV11-2 and TRBJ2-1; D call uncertain. V was pared by 5 bases and J by 8 bases, with 25 bases between. Germline V gene data show CDR1 as SGHAT and CDR2 as FQNNGV. The CDR3 length is 17 residues. CDR3 DNA sequence: TGTGCCAGCAGCACTCGGCTCGCGTTACGCCTAACGGATGAGCAGTTCTTC. Amino acids: CASSTRLALRLTDEQFF. Drawing the rest from reference TRBV11-2 and TRBJ2-1, the complete variable domain is EAGVAQSPRYKIIEKRQSVAFWCNPISGHATLYWYQQILGQGPKLLIQFQNNGVVDDSQLPKDRFSAERLKGVDSTLKIQPAKLEDSAVYLCASSTRLALRLTDEQFFGPGTRLTVL.

The V call is TRBV30, the J call TRBJ1-2; D gene ambiguous. V was clipped by 2 bases and J by 8 bases, with 15 bases between them. Germline V lookup: CDR1 GTSNPN, CDR2 SVGIG (reference sequence). CDR3 length: 13 amino acids. The CDR3 is CAWSFGQLGGYTF. The DNA for the CDR3 is TGTGCCTGGAGTTTTGGGCAGTTGGGAGGCTACACCTTC.

V and J are TRBV14 and TRBJ1-2; D is unclear. Looked up from germline, CDR1 is SGHDN and CDR2 is FVKESK. The V gene lost 4 bases and the J gene lost 4 bases, with 16 bases spanning the gap. This CDR3 comprises 15 residues. CDR3 residues: CASSPRLPGFYGYTF. The CDR3 region has the DNA TGTGCCAGCAGCCCAAGATTGCCAGGCTTCTATGGCTACACCTTC. Using reference TRBV14 and TRBJ1-2 for the parts outside the CDR3, the full variable domain is EAGVTQFPSHSVIEKGQTVTLRCDPISGHDNLYWYRRVMGKEIKFLLHFVKESKQDESGMPNNRFLAERTGGTYSTLKVQPAELEDSGVYFCASSPRLPGFYGYTFGSGTRLTVV.

This rearrangement joins TRBV7-9 to TRBJ1-1; 9 bases are shared with TRBD1. CDR1 and CDR2 (germline): SEHNR, FQNEAQ (reference sequence). Losses at the gene ends were 0 bases for V and 4 bases for J; bases not matched to a gene: 0. The CDR3 spans 14 residues. Here the CDR3 DNA reads TGTGCCAGCAGCTTAGCGACAGGGGGCACTGAAGCTTTCTTT. Protein: CASSLATGGTEAFF.

This clone was picked up a small number of times. J is TRBJ1-1 and V is TRBV19; D is uncertain. Germline V gene lookup returns CDR1 LNHDA and CDR2 SQIVND (reference sequence). V was cut by 5 bases and J by 10 bases, with 14 bases left in between. This CDR3 has 12 residues. CDR3 DNA sequence: TGTGCCAGTAGTTCCGGGCTCTTCGGAGCTTTCTTT. Its protein is CASSSGLFGAFF.

V usage is TRBV6-1 and J usage is TRBJ1-5, with D perhaps TRBD1 (5 bases). The ends were cut back, 7 bases at V and 3 bases at J, with 13 bases in the middle. The CDR3 is 14 amino acids. Germline CDR1 is MNHNS and CDR2 is SASEGT. CDR3 sequence reads: CASTAGTVNQPQHF. The CDR3, as DNA: TGTGCCAGCACCGCCGGGACCGTCAATCAGCCCCAGCATTTT.

The rearrangement links TRBV30 to TRBJ2-5; TRBD1 aligns across 10 bases. The CDR3 covers 13 residues. J gave up 5 bases and V 2 bases, and 2 bases lay outside the gene matches. CDR1 GTSNPN and CDR2 SVGIG come from the germline V gene (reference sequence). CDR3 in DNA: TGTGCCTGGAGTCAGGACAGGGGGGAGACCCAGTACTTC. Protein product: CAWSQDRGETQYF.

The rearrangement joins TRBV29-1 to TRBJ2-7, with 10 bases matching TRBD1. CDR3 size: 16 residues. J lost 4 bases, V lost 1 base, and 10 bases had no gene match. In germline, CDR1 is SQVTM, CDR2 ANQGSEA. The DNA for the CDR3 is TGCAGCGTTGAAGGTGTTCTGGGACAGGGGTTTTACGAGCAGTACTTC. Translating it yields CSVEGVLGQGFYEQYF.

The CDR3 DNA reads TGTGCCAGCAGCTTGCTTTCTAGCGGGAGGGAGGATGAGCAGTTCTTC. This sequence encodes CASSLLSSGREDEQFF. The V gene is TRBV7-9, the J gene TRBJ2-1; 12 nucleotides agree with TRBD2. Per germline, CDR1 SEHNR and CDR2 FQNEAQ (reference sequence). V was clipped by 3 bases and J by 8 bases; unmatched bases: 8. There are 16 residues in the CDR3.

A note on this clone: This sample includes further DNA sequences coding for the same CDR3. This chain uses TRBV29-1 with TRBJ2-1, with a possible D match to TRBD1 (5 bases). The CDR3 spans 14 residues. The V end was cut by 3 bases, the J end by 2 bases, with 11 bases between. CDR1 is SQVTM, CDR2 ANQGSEA, per germline. The CDR3 region has the DNA TGCAGCGTTGATTCAGGGCACCCCTACAATGAGCAGTTCTTC. Translation: CSVDSGHPYNEQFF.

The chain links TRBV7-9 to TRBJ2-7; 10 bases are a match to TRBD2. V lost 3 bases and J lost 7; bases outside the gene matches: 6. This CDR3 region has 14 residues. CDR1 SEHNR and CDR2 FQNEAQ come from the germline V gene (reference sequence). CDR3 sequence: CASSFSGRPAEQYF. The DNA for the CDR3 is TGTGCCAGCAGCTTTAGCGGGAGGCCGGCGGAGCAGTACTTC.

This chain joins TRBV12-2 and TRBJ2-2; the table's D call TRBD1 went unverified against the DNA. TRBV12-2 is marked as a pseudogene. The CDR3 is 15 residues long. This chain's CDR3 is CASRLGTDPTGELFF. Written as DNA, the CDR3 is TGTGCAAGTCGCTTAGGGACAGATCCCACCGGGGAGCTGTTTTTT.

J is TRBJ2-1 and V is TRBV5-4, with D maybe TRBD2 (5 bases). This CDR3 comprises 13 residues. Per germline, CDR1 SGHNT and CDR2 YYREEE (reference sequence). With 2 bases removed from V and 12 bases from J, the gap between germline ends came to 15 bases. The CDR3 nucleotides read TGTGCCAGCAGCTTCCAAAACTTCCGGGGGCAGTTCTTC. The encoded protein is CASSFQNFRGQFF.

This clone was seen only once. The chain is built from TRBV6-1 and TRBJ1-1, with a weak D call TRBD1 (5 bases). Trimming removed 4 bases at V and 0 bases at J, with 9 bases between. The CDR3 totals 14 residues. Germline values: CDR1 MNHNS, CDR2 SASEGT. CDR3 protein: CASSAGHMNTEAFF. CDR3 nucleotide sequence: TGTGCCAGCAGTGCTGGACATATGAACACTGAAGCTTTCTTT.

This chain connects TRBV7-9 to TRBJ2-1; tentative D call: TRBD1 (6 bases). Germline lookup yields CDR1 SEHNR and CDR2 FQNEAQ (reference sequence). Deletions cut 5 bases from V and 6 bases from J, with 14 bases between. The CDR3 extends over 14 amino acids. CDR3 loop: CASSRTDRINEQFF. DNA for the CDR3: TGTGCCAGCAGCCGCACCGACAGGATCAATGAGCAGTTCTTC.

The CDR3 coding sequence is TGTGCCAGCAGCGCGGACAGGACGGGAAACACCATATATTTT. This gives the protein CASSADRTGNTIYF. The rearrangement uses TRBV5-4 and TRBJ1-3, with 7 bases identical to TRBD1. In germline, CDR1 is SGHNT, CDR2 YYREEE (reference sequence). The V segment lost 4 bases and the J segment 4 bases; nucleotides outside the gene matches: 5. This CDR3 comprises 14 residues.